A selection of T cell receptor beta chains follows, all from one sample in a study of blood T cell repertoires in COVID-19. TCRdb's copy holds only in-frame clones and misses some; the assay was immunoSEQ multiplex PCR. Of approximately 150,000 clones listed, around 80% are singletons. The sequenced sample was peripheral blood. Source of these receptors: a man aged 55 to 70 with acute or convalescent COVID-19. Each CDR3 is given with its conserved first and last residue. D genes are given only for firm matches. Part of the rows lack a size; the others show once, few, many or a class for expanded clones.

j_call | v_call | clone_size | d_call | cdr3_nt | cdr3_aa
TRBJ2-1 | TRBV6-5 | - | - | TGTGCCGGCTACAGGAGCTCCTACAATGAGCAGTTCTTC | CAGYRSSYNEQFF
TRBJ2-3 | TRBV24-1 | few | - | TGTGCCACCAGTGTCCCTCGGCCTACCGGGAGTGCCAGCACAGATACGCAGTATTTT | CATSVPRPTGSASTDTQYF
TRBJ1-1 | TRBV3-1/TRBV3-2 | - | - | TGTGCCAGCAGCCAAGTTCGGGGGATTATTAACACTGAAGCTTTCTTT | CASSQVRGIINTEAFF
TRBJ2-3 | TRBV12-5 | few | - | TGTGCTAGTGGTTTGGTACTACTAGCTCCTAGCACAGATACGCAGTATTTT | CASGLVLLAPSTDTQYF
TRBJ2-4 | TRBV2 | - | TRBD1 | TGTGCCAGCGGGGCAGGGGGCGGAAACATTCAGTACTTC | CASGAGGGNIQYF
TRBJ2-1 | TRBV7-8 | once | TRBD2 | TGTGCCAGCAGCTTAAGGGCTAGCGGGATCTACAATGAGCAGTTCTTC | CASSLRASGIYNEQFF
TRBJ1-5 | TRBV7-8 | - | - | TGTGCCAGCAGCTCCAACAGGGTGGGCAATCAGCCCCAGCATTTT | CASSSNRVGNQPQHF
TRBJ2-3 | TRBV10-1 | - | TRBD1 | TGCGCCAGCAGTGACGGGACAGGGTTTGCAGATACGCAGTATTTT | CASSDGTGFADTQYF
TRBJ2-1 | TRBV5-1 | - | - | TGCGCCAGCAGCTTGGCGGCTAGCGCAGGGAATGAGCAGTTCTTC | CASSLAASAGNEQFF
TRBJ2-5 | TRBV5-8 | - | TRBD1 | TGTGCCAGCAGCTTGCCTACAGGGGCTCAAGAGACCCAGTACTTC | CASSLPTGAQETQYF
TRBJ2-7 | TRBV14 | - | - | TGTGCCAGCAGCCAAGACAGGGGAAGGCAGTACTTC | CASSQDRGRQYF
TRBJ1-3 | TRBV27 | - | - | TGTGCCAGCAGTGTTACAGGGTTGATAGCTGGAAACACCATATATTTT | CASSVTGLIAGNTIYF
TRBJ2-4 | TRBV5-6 | - | - | TGTGCCAGCAGCCCCAGTTCAGCCAAAAACATTCAGTACTTC | CASSPSSAKNIQYF
TRBJ2-1 | TRBV2 | few | - | TGTGCCAGCGGGGGGGGCGGCTACACTAGCTCCTACAATGAGCAGTTCTTC | CASGGGGYTSSYNEQFF
TRBJ2-1 | TRBV2 | many | - | TGTGCCAGCAGTGAAGTCGCTAGTGAGTACAATGAGCAGTTCTTC | CASSEVASEYNEQFF
TRBJ2-3 | TRBV7-7 | - | - | TGTGCCAGCAGCTCCTCGTTGACAGCTTCTGATACGCAGTATTTT | CASSSSLTASDTQYF
TRBJ2-3 | TRBV5-4 | - | TRBD2 | TGTGCCAGCAGCTTGAACGGGCTAGCGGGAGGATCAGATACGCAGTATTTT | CASSLNGLAGGSDTQYF
TRBJ2-1 | TRBV14 | few | TRBD1 | TGTGCCAGCAGCCAACCCCGGGACAGGGTCGTCTCCTCCTACAATGAGCAGTTCTTC | CASSQPRDRVVSSYNEQFF
TRBJ2-5 | TRBV19 | - | TRBD2 | TGTGCCAGTAGTATTCGGGGGGAGGGAGAGACCCAGTACTTC | CASSIRGEGETQYF
TRBJ1-5 | TRBV27 | - | - | TGTGCCAGCAGCCCTACGCGGAATCAGCCCCAGCATTTT | CASSPTRNQPQHF
TRBJ1-3 | TRBV7-2 | few | - | TGTGCCAGCAGCTTAGACCCTTTCGGCTCTGGAAACACCATATATTTT | CASSLDPFGSGNTIYF
TRBJ1-1 | TRBV6-5 | - | - | TGTGCCAGCAGGTTACGTCGAGACCAGGGGTCCGAAGCTTTCTTT | CASRLRRDQGSEAFF
TRBJ2-1 | TRBV7-8 | - | TRBD1 | TGTGCCAGCAGCTTATATCAGGGACAGGGTACGAATGAGCAGTTCTTC | CASSLYQGQGTNEQFF
TRBJ2-2 | TRBV19 | - | TRBD1 | TGTGCCAGTAGTATCGGGACAGGGGGAGCCACCGGGGAGCTGTTTTTT | CASSIGTGGATGELFF
TRBJ1-4 | TRBV28 | - | TRBD1 | TGTGCCAGCAGTCCGTTAGTGGGGGGACAGGGGGCGACGATAGGGACTGAAAAACTGTTTTTT | CASSPLVGGQGATIGTEKLFF
TRBJ1-1 | TRBV19 | - | - | TGTGCCAGTAGTATGGGGGGGTTGTGGACTGAAGCTTTCTTT | CASSMGGLWTEAFF
TRBJ1-2 | TRBV28 | - | TRBD1 | TGTGCCAGCAGTCAAACTTGGACAGGCCAAGGGGGCTACACCTTC | CASSQTWTGQGGYTF
TRBJ2-7 | TRBV7-9 | - | TRBD2 | TGTGCCAGCAGTTCAAACCCGGCTAGCGGGAGCTACGAGCAGTACTTC | CASSSNPASGSYEQYF
TRBJ2-3 | TRBV9 | - | TRBD2 | TGTGCCAGCAGCGTAGTTGTAGCGGGGAGGGGCACAGATACGCAGTATTTT | CASSVVVAGRGTDTQYF